These T cell receptor beta chains were read from a single sample in a study of T cell repertoires in cytomegalovirus infection. TCRdb itself ran the reads through MiXCR, one entry per CDR3 protein. The table has a few hundred thousand distinct CDR3 sequences, 22% seen once. Input material: CD8+ T cells from PBMCs. These receptors all stem from a human donor in good health (CMV status not recorded). Some clones in this sample may be carry-over from other donors' samples. CDR3s include the opening cysteine and the closing phenylalanine or tryptophan. The D gene is left open where the match is weak. Not every row has a clone size; where given, it reads once, few, many or a size class.

>TRBD1|TRBV27|.|TRBJ2-1
CASSPDRGWDEQFF
TGTGCCAGCAGTCCGGACAGGGGGTGGGATGAGCAGTTCTTC
>.|TRBV7-9|.|TRBJ1-1
CASSHREPPMAFF
TGTGCCAGCAGCCACCGGGAGCCCCCGATGGCTTTCTTT
>TRBD1|TRBV11-2|many|TRBJ2-2
CASSLVPGGFTGELFF
TGTGCCAGCAGCTTAGTACCAGGGGGTTTCACCGGGGAGCTGTTTTTT
>TRBD2|TRBV7-6|.|TRBJ2-3
CASSLEAGGSLYTDTQYF
TGTGCCAGCAGCTTAGAAGCGGGGGGCTCCCTATACACAGATACGCAGTATTTT
>TRBD2|TRBV4-1|.|TRBJ2-5
CASSHPTSGGAYQETQYF
TGTGCCAGCAGCCATCCGACTAGCGGGGGTGCGTACCAAGAGACCCAGTACTTC
>TRBD1|TRBV14|many|TRBJ2-2
CASSQLLTGDTGELFF
TGTGCCAGCAGCCAATTATTGACAGGGGACACCGGGGAGCTGTTTTTT
>TRBD1|TRBV12-3/TRBV12-4|.|TRBJ1-2
CASAVTGGNYGYTF
TGTGCCAGCGCCGTGACAGGGGGCAATTATGGCTACACCTTC
>.|TRBV5-6|.|TRBJ2-3
CASSWVRESTDTQYF
TGTGCCAGCAGCTGGGTGAGGGAGAGCACAGATACGCAGTATTTT
>TRBD1|TRBV28|.|TRBJ1-6
CASSFPQGAQDSPLHF
TGTGCCAGCAGTTTTCCGCAGGGGGCTCAGGATTCACCCCTCCACTTT
>TRBD2|TRBV7-9|many|TRBJ2-1
CASNLGGGYNEQFF
TGTGCCAGCAACCTCGGCGGGGGTTACAATGAGCAGTTCTTC
>TRBD1|TRBV7-8|many|TRBJ1-5
CATRTGGAYSNQPQHF
TGTGCCACCCGGACAGGGGGGGCCTATAGCAATCAGCCCCAGCATTTT
>.|TRBV4-1|few|TRBJ1-2
CASSQDGGQEGYTF
TGCGCCAGCAGCCAAGACGGGGGGCAGGAGGGCTACACCTTC
>TRBD1|TRBV4-1|few|TRBJ2-7
CASSSTTGLSYEQYF
TGCGCCAGCAGCTCCACGACAGGGCTTAGCTACGAGCAGTACTTC
>.|TRBV7-6|many|TRBJ2-7
CASSSPFLGGPREQYF
TGTGCCAGCAGCTCCCCGTTCCTCGGGGGCCCTAGAGAGCAGTACTTC
>.|TRBV19|.|TRBJ1-1
CASSIGERNTEAFF
TGTGCCAGTAGTATAGGGGAGAGGAACACTGAAGCTTTCTTT
>TRBD2|TRBV20-1|few|TRBJ2-4
CSAHSGGAKNIQYF
TGCAGTGCCCATTCGGGGGGAGCCAAAAACATTCAGTACTTC
>TRBD2|TRBV19|few|TRBJ2-3
CASMGLADRTDTQYF
TGTGCCAGTATGGGACTAGCGGATCGCACAGATACGCAGTATTTT
>TRBD1|TRBV7-9|.|TRBJ2-3
CASSSGTGWDTQYF
TGTGCCAGCAGCTCAGGGACAGGCTGGGATACGCAGTATTTT
>.|TRBV5-4|few|TRBJ1-1
CASYSWGQNTEAFF
TGTGCCAGCTATTCTTGGGGGCAGAACACTGAAGCTTTCTTT
>.|TRBV12-3/TRBV12-4|many|TRBJ2-1
CASGLGRGVYNEQFF
TGTGCCAGCGGCCTGGGGCGGGGAGTCTACAATGAGCAGTTCTTC
>.|TRBV11-2|many|TRBJ1-5
CASSQDLLQPQHF
TGTGCCAGCAGCCAGGACTTACTTCAGCCCCAGCATTTT
>.|TRBV9|.|TRBJ2-3
CASSAERGRQADTQYF
TGTGCCAGCAGCGCGGAACGGGGGCGCCAAGCAGATACGCAGTATTTT
>.|TRBV10-3|.|TRBJ2-4
CAIFDPAKNIQYF
TGTGCCATTTTCGACCCAGCCAAAAACATTCAGTACTTC
>.|TRBV6-5|.|TRBJ2-6
CASSYGAGANVLTF
TGTGCCAGCAGTTACGGGGCTGGGGCCAACGTCCTGACTTTC
>.|TRBV5-1|few|TRBJ1-2
CASSLVVADISGANYGYTF
TGCGCCAGCAGCTTGGTGGTGGCGGACATCTCGGGGGCTAACTATGGCTACACCTTC
>TRBD1|TRBV29-1|few|TRBJ1-2
CSVRQGNGYTF
TGCAGCGTGCGACAGGGGAATGGCTACACCTTC
>.|TRBV12-5|.|TRBJ1-2
CASGLGPWTVSNYGYTF
TGTGCTAGTGGTTTGGGACCCTGGACGGTTTCTAACTATGGCTACACCTTC
>.|TRBV3-1|.|TRBJ2-7
CASSHGADEQYF
TGTGCCAGCAGCCACGGCGCCGACGAGCAGTACTTC
>TRBD2|TRBV7-8|many|TRBJ2-5
CASSLRTSGGFGQETQYF
TGTGCCAGCAGCTTGCGGACTAGCGGGGGGTTCGGGCAAGAGACCCAGTACTTC